A selection of T cell receptor beta chains follows, all from one sample in a study of T cells after posttransplantation cyclophosphamide. Profiling relied on immunoSEQ multiplex PCR, and the TCRdb table lists in-frame clones only, not all of them. The repertoire has 30,000 to 40,000 clones, 70% to 90% of them found once; the top ten carry 14% to 15%. Sequencing used PBMCs. All receptors come from a middle-aged woman with a blood cancer, CMV-positive, and with a related stem cell donor. CDR3s include the opening cysteine and the closing phenylalanine or tryptophan. A D gene is named only where the DNA matches it firmly. Size values are once, few and many counts, or a class for expanded clones, and some rows have none.

J gene,clone size,CDR3 length,V gene,D gene,CDR3 DNA,CDR3 protein
TRBJ2-1,-,17,TRBV7-6,TRBD1,TGTGCCAGCAGCTTAGCGTTAGGACAGGGGGCGGGGAATGAGCAGTTCTTC,CASSLALGQGAGNEQFF
TRBJ1-5,once,16,TRBV4-3,-,TGCGCCAGCAGCCAAGAGCTCTCACAGGGCAATCAGCCCCAGCATTTT,CASSQELSQGNQPQHF
TRBJ1-2,-,17,TRBV6-4,TRBD1,TGTGCCAGCAGTGGGTCCCCTTCCGGGACAGGGGGTAATGGCTACACCTTC,CASSGSPSGTGGNGYTF
TRBJ2-1,-,10,TRBV29-1,-,TGCAGCGTTCTCGTCCATGAGCAGTTCTTC,CSVLVHEQFF
TRBJ1-5,-,16,TRBV6-5,-,TGTGCCAGCAGTTACCAAAAGCCCCCGGGCAATCAGCCCCAGCATTTT,CASSYQKPPGNQPQHF
TRBJ1-1,-,14,TRBV27,-,TGTGCCAGCAGTTTATCGTCGGGGGGCACTGAAGCTTTCTTT,CASSLSSGGTEAFF
TRBJ2-3,-,15,TRBV25-1,-,TGTGCCAGCAGTGAATTTCTGGAGAGCCCAGATACGCAGTATTTT,CASSEFLESPDTQYF
TRBJ2-7,-,15,TRBV6-1,TRBD1,TGTGCCAGCAGGATACTCGGGACAGGGGGCGACGAGCAGTACTTC,CASRILGTGGDEQYF
TRBJ2-7,-,13,TRBV7-2,TRBD1,TGTGCCAGCTCCCGGACAGGCTCCTACGAGCAGTACTTC,CASSRTGSYEQYF
TRBJ1-5,-,15,TRBV6-5,-,TGTGCCAGCAGTTTTTCCGGGACACAGAATCAGCCCCAGCATTTT,CASSFSGTQNQPQHF